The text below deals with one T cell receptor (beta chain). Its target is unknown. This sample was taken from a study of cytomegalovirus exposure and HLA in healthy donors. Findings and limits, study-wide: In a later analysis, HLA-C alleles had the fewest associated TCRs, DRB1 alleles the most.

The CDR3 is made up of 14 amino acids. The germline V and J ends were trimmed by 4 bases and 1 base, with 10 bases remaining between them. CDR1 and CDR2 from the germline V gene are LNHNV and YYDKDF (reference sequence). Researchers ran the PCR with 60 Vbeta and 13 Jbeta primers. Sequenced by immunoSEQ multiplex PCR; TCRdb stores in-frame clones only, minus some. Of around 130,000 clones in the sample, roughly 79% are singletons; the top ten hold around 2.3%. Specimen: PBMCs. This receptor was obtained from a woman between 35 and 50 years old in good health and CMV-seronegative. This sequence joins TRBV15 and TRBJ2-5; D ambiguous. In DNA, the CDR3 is TGTGCCACCAGCACTCGAACAGCCCAAGAGACCCAGTACTTC. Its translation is CATSTRTAQETQYF.